The source of this T cell receptor beta chain is a study of T cells in Graves' hyperthyroidism and ophthalmopathy. Exclusions: uncontrolled infection, other autoimmune disease, pregnancy, lactation. Diagnostic assessment was based on clinical symptoms, serum thyroxine and TRAb, thyroid ultrasound and orbital computed tomography. Amplified regions were TCR beta CDR3 sequences from RNA transcripts. TCR CDR3 underwent first-round RT-PCR with the HTBI primer set. From the multiplex PCR reads, TCRdb called clonotypes with MiXCR, one entry per CDR3 protein. The table lists approximately 100,000 distinct CDR3 sequences, approximately 42% of them singletons, with roughly 10% in the top ten. This clonotype was counted many times. Trimming removed 3 bases from V and 3 bases from J, with 5 bases in between. The CDR3 totals 13 residues. Germline CDR1 SEHNR, CDR2 FQNEAQ (reference sequence).

Sequencing was carried out using peripheral blood or thyroid tissue (not recorded which). This TCR derives from a woman aged 25 to 39 with Graves' hyperthyroidism. V and J are TRBV7-9 and TRBJ2-2, with D hard to call. The CDR3 nucleotides read TGTGCCAGCAGCTTGAGGTACACCGGGGAGCTGTTTTTT. This sequence encodes CASSLRYTGELFF.